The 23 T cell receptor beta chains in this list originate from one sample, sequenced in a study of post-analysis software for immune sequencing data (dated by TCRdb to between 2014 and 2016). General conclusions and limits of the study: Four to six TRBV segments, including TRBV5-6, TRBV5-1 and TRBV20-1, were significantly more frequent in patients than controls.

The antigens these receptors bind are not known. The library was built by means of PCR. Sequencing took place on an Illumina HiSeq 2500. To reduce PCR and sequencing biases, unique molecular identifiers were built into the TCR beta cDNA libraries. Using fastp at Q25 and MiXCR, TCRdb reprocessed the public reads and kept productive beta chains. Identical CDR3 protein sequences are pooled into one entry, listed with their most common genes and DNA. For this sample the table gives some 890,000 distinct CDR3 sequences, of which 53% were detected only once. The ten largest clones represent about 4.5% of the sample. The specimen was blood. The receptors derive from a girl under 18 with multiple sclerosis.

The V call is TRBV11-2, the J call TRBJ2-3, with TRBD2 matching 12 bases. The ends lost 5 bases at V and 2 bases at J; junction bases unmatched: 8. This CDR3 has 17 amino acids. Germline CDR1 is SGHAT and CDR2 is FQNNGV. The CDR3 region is CASSVWTSGAPTDTQYF. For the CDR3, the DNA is TGTGCCAGCAGCGTCTGGACTAGCGGGGCGCCCACAGATACGCAGTATTTT. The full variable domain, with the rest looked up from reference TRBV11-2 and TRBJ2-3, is EAGVAQSPRYKIIEKRQSVAFWCNPISGHATLYWYQQILGQGPKLLIQFQNNGVVDDSQLPKDRFSAERLKGVDSTLKIQPAKLEDSAVYLCASSVWTSGAPTDTQYFGPGTRLTVL.

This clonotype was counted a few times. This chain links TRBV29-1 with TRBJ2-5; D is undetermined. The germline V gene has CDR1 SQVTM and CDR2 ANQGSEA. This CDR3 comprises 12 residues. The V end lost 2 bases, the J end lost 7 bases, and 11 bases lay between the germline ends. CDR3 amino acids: CSVESRPGTQYF. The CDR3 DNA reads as TGCAGCGTTGAAAGCAGGCCCGGGACCCAGTACTTC.

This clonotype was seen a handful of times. The CDR3: CSAKHGAANEKLFF. In DNA, the CDR3 is TGCAGTGCTAAACACGGGGCGGCTAATGAAAAACTGTTTTTT. This chain links TRBV20-1 with TRBJ1-4; perhaps TRBD1 as D (5 bases). Germline values: CDR1 DFQATT, CDR2 SNEGSKA (reference sequence). The V end lost 4 bases, the J end lost 3 bases, and 12 bases lay between the germline ends. There are 14 residues in the CDR3.

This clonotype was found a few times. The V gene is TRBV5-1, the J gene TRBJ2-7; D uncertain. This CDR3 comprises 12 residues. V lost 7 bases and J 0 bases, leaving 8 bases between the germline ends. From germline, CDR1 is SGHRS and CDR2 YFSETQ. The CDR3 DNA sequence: TGCGCCAGCGAGAGCAACTCCTACGAGCAGTACTTC. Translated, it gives CASESNSYEQYF.

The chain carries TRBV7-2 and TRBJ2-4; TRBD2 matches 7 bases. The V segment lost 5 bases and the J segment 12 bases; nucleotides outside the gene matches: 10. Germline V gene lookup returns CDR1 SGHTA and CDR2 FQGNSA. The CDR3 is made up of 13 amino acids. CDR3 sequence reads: CASSMGEGLTQYF. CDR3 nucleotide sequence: TGTGCCAGCAGCATGGGGGAGGGCCTGACTCAGTACTTC.

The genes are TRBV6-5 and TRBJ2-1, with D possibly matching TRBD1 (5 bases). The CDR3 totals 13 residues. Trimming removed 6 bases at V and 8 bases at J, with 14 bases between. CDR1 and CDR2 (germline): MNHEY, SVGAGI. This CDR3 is CASRGLVSHEQFF. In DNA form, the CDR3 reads TGTGCCAGCAGGGGGCTAGTCTCTCATGAGCAGTTCTTC.

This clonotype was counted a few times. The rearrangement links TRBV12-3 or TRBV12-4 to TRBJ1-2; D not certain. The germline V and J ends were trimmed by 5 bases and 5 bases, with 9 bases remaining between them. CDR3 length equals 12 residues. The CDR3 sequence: CASSGGRYGYTF. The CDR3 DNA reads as TGTGCCAGCAGTGGCGGGAGGTATGGCTACACCTTC.

CDR3 amino acids: CASSQITGSPGGYKNIQYF. The DNA of the CDR3 is TGTGCCAGCAGCCAGATTACTGGATCCCCGGGGGGGTACAAAAACATTCAGTACTTC. The chain is built from TRBV4-2 and TRBJ2-4; TRBD2 matches 8 bases. The CDR3 is 19 amino acids. The germline gives CDR1 LGHNA, CDR2 YNFKEQ. V shed 3 bases and J 3 bases; nucleotides not matched to a gene: 16.

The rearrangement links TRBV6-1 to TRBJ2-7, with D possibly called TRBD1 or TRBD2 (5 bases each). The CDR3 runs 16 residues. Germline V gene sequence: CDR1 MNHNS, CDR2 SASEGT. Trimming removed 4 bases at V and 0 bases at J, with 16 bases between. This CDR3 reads CASSGGNRGNSYEQYF. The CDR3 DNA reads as TGTGCCAGCAGTGGGGGGAACAGAGGGAACTCCTACGAGCAGTACTTC.

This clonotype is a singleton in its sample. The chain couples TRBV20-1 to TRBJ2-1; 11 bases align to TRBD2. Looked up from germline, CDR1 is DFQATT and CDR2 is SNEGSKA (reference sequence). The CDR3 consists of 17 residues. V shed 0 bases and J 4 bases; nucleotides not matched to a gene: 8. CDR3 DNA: TGCAGTGCTAGAGACCCGATTAGCGGGGGGGTATACAATGAGCAGTTCTTC. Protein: CSARDPISGGVYNEQFF.

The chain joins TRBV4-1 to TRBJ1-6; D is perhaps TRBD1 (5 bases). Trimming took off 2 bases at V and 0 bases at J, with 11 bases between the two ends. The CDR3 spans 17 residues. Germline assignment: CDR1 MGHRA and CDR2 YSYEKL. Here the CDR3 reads CASSQSDRSSYNSPLHF. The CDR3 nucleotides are TGCGCCAGCAGCCAATCTGACAGAAGCTCCTATAATTCACCCCTCCACTTT.

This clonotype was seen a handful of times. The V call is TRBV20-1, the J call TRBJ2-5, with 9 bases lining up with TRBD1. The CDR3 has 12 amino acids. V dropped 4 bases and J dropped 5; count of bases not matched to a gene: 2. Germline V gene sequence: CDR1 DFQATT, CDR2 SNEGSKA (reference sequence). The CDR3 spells CSANRGPETQYF. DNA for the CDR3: TGCAGTGCTAACAGGGGGCCGGAGACCCAGTACTTC.

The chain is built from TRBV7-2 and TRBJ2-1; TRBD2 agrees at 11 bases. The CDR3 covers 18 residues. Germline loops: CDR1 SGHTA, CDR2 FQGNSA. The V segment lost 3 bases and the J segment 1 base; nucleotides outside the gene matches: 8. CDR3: CASSFRLAGGGSYNEQFF. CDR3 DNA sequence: TGTGCCAGCAGCTTTCGGCTAGCGGGGGGCGGGTCCTACAATGAGCAGTTCTTC.

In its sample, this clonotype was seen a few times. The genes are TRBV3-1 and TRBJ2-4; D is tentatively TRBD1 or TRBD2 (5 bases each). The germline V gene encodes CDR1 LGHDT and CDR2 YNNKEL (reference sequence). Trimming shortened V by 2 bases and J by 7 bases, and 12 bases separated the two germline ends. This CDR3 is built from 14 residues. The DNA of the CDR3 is TGTGCCAGCAGCCAAAGGGGTGAGGGGAACATTCAGTACTTC. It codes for CASSQRGEGNIQYF.

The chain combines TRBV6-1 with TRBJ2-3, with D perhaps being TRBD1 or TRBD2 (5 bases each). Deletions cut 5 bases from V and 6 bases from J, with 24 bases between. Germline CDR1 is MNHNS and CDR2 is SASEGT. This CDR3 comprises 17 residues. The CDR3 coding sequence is TGTGCCAGCAGTACACGGGGCGCTTTGGCGGACCAGGATACGCAGTATTTT. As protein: CASSTRGALADQDTQYF.

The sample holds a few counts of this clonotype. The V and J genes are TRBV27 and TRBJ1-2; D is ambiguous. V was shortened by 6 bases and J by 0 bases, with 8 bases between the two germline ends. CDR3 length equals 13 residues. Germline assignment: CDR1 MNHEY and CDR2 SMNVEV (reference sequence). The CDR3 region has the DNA TGTGCCAGCAGAAGCAGGACTAACTATGGCTACACCTTC. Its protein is CASRSRTNYGYTF.

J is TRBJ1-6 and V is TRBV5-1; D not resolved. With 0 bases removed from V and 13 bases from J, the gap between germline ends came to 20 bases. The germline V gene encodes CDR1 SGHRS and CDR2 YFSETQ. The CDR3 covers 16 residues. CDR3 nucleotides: TGCGCCAGCAGCTTGGAGTCGAGAAGGGCGGGATCGCCCCTCCACTTT. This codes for CASSLESRRAGSPLHF.

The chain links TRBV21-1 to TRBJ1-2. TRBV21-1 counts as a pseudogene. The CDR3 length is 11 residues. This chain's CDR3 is CASSKNYGYTF. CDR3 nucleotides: TGTGCCAGCAGCAAAAACTATGGCTACACCTTC.

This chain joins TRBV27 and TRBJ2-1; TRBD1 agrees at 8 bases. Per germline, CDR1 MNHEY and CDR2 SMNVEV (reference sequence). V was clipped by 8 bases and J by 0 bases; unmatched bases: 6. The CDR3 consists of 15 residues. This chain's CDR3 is CASDEQGGSYNEQFF. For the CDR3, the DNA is TGTGCCAGCGACGAACAGGGGGGCTCCTACAATGAGCAGTTCTTC.

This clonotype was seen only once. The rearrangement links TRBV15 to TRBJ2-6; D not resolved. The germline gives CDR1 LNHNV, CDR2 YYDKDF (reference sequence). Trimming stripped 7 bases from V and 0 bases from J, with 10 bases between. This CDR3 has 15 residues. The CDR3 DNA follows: TGTGCCACCAAGGCGGTCACCTCTGGGGCCAACGTCCTGACTTTC. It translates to CATKAVTSGANVLTF.

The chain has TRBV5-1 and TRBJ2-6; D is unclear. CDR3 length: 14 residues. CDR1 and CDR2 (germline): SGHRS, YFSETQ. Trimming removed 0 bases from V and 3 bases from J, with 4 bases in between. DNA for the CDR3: TGCGCCAGCAGCTTGGAACTTGGGGCCAACGTCCTGACTTTC. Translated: CASSLELGANVLTF. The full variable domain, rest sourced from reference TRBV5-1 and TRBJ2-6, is KAGVTQTPRYLIKTRGQQVTLSCSPISGHRSVSWYQQTPGQGLQFLFEYFSETQRNKGNFPGRFSGRQFSNSRSEMNVSTLELGDSALYLCASSLELGANVLTFGAGSRLTVL.

The CDR3 spells CSAAVSEAFF. Here the CDR3 DNA reads TGCAGTGCCGCCGTCTCTGAAGCTTTCTTT. The gene calls are TRBV20-1 and TRBJ1-1; D gene ambiguous. The CDR3 runs to 10 residues. V shed 6 bases and J shed 6 bases, with 8 bases lying between them. CDR1 is DFQATT, CDR2 SNEGSKA, per germline (reference sequence).

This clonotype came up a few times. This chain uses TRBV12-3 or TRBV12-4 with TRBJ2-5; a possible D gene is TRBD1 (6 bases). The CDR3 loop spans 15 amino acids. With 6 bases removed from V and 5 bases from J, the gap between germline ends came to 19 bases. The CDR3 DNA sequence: TGTGCCAGCAGCCAGGCGACAGGTCCGGGGGAGACCCAGTACTTC. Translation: CASSQATGPGETQYF.